These 16 T cell receptor beta chains share one sample of origin, sequenced in a study of blood T cell repertoires in COVID-19 (TCRdb year 2020). Libraries came from the immunoSEQ multiplex PCR assay. The source is immuneACCESS, and TCRdb retained only in-frame sequences with V and J called. Part of the clones is not carried over; for the studies checked, unresolved V genes explain less than half of this, and the remainder is unexplained. In all, the sample holds tens of thousands of clones, and more than 70% of those were seen once. Over 3.5% of the sample comes from the top ten. The sequencing input was peripheral blood. Receptor source: a human donor in a cohort sampled during active COVID-19.

V usage is TRBV18 and J usage is TRBJ1-1; a weak D match, TRBD1 (5 bases). The CDR3 has 15 amino acids. The germline CDR1 and CDR2 sequences are KGHSH and LQKENI. Trimming stripped 1 base from V and 0 bases from J, with 9 bases between. CDR3 residues: CASSPQGMLNTEAFF. In DNA form, the CDR3 reads TGTGCCAGCTCACCACAGGGGATGCTGAACACTGAAGCTTTCTTT.

The chain has TRBV6-5 and TRBJ1-5; 7 nucleotides align to TRBD1. CDR1 is MNHEY and CDR2 is SVGAGI in the germline V gene. The ends lost 11 bases at V and 5 bases at J; junction bases unmatched: 12. There are 14 residues in the CDR3. The CDR3 here is CAVSSGTGDQPQHF. CDR3 nucleotides: TGTGCCGTTTCCTCGGGAACAGGGGATCAGCCCCAGCATTTT.

The V call is TRBV12-3 or TRBV12-4, the J call TRBJ1-3, with 7 bases that match TRBD1. This CDR3 spans 13 amino acids. V lost 1 base, J lost 8 bases, and 2 bases stayed unmatched. As DNA, the CDR3 is TGTGCCAGCAGTTTAGGAACAGGGGACACCATATATTTT. Its protein is CASSLGTGDTIYF.

The rearrangement links TRBV5-1 to TRBJ1-5; no clear D. V gave up 0 bases and J gave up 3 bases, with 7 bases separating them. Per germline, CDR1 SGHRS and CDR2 YFSETQ. There are 14 residues in the CDR3. Here the CDR3 reads CASSLGSHNQPQHF. CDR3 nucleotide sequence: TGCGCCAGCAGCTTGGGGAGCCACAATCAGCCCCAGCATTTT. Full variable domain (outside the CDR3, taken from reference TRBV5-1 and TRBJ1-5): KAGVTQTPRYLIKTRGQQVTLSCSPISGHRSVSWYQQTPGQGLQFLFEYFSETQRNKGNFPGRFSGRQFSNSRSEMNVSTLELGDSALYLCASSLGSHNQPQHFGDGTRLSIL.

This rearrangement joins TRBV19 to TRBJ1-5, with a tentative D call TRBD1 (6 bases). V gave up 4 bases and J gave up 5 bases, with 9 bases separating them. Per germline, CDR1 LNHDA and CDR2 SQIVND (reference sequence). The CDR3 length is 13 residues. This CDR3 is CASSNRVDQPQHF. The CDR3 DNA reads TGTGCCAGTAGTAACAGGGTCGATCAGCCCCAGCATTTT.

This sequence joins TRBV2 and TRBJ1-1, with D possibly TRBD1 on 6 matching bases. V lost 6 bases and J lost 3, with 14 bases in between. Germline lookup yields CDR1 SNHLY and CDR2 FYNNEI. This CDR3 has 14 residues. CDR3 loop: CASSAIQGDTEAFF. The CDR3, as DNA: TGTGCCAGCAGCGCGATACAGGGAGACACTGAAGCTTTCTTT.

The chain uses TRBV7-9 and TRBJ1-5; TRBD1 matches 7 bases. V was clipped by 4 bases and J by 4 bases; unmatched bases: 4. The CDR3 runs to 14 residues. Per the germline V gene, CDR1 is SEHNR and CDR2 is FQNEAQ (reference sequence). The chain's CDR3 is CASSSRDSNQPQHF. CDR3 DNA: TGTGCCAGCAGCTCCCGGGACAGTAATCAGCCCCAGCATTTT.

This clone has more than one count but fewer than ten. The chain combines TRBV29-1 with TRBJ1-1; no firm D call. Per the germline V gene, CDR1 is SQVTM and CDR2 is ANQGSEA. Trimming shortened V by 5 bases and J by 3 bases, and 10 bases separated the two germline ends. The CDR3 covers 12 residues. The CDR3 DNA sequence: TGCAGCGTTTCCGGGGAGGACACTGAAGCTTTCTTT. It codes for CSVSGEDTEAFF.

CDR3: CASSPEPGQGAFIYGYTF. DNA for the CDR3: TGTGCCAGCAGCCCAGAACCGGGACAGGGGGCGTTTATATATGGCTACACCTTC. V and J are TRBV7-9 and TRBJ1-2, with 12 nucleotides matching TRBD1. CDR1 and CDR2 (germline): SEHNR, FQNEAQ (reference sequence). V dropped 5 bases and J dropped 5; count of bases not matched to a gene: 15. This CDR3 comprises 18 residues. Drawing the rest from reference TRBV7-9 and TRBJ1-2, the complete variable domain is DTGVSQNPRHKITKRGQNVTFRCDPISEHNRLYWYRQTLGQGPEFLTYFQNEAQLEKSRLLSDRFSAERPKGSFSTLEIQRTEQGDSAMYLCASSPEPGQGAFIYGYTFGSGTRLTVV.

The chain couples TRBV30 to TRBJ1-3, with 7 bases fitting TRBD1. This CDR3 is 11 amino acids long. Germline V CDR1 and CDR2: GTSNPN, SVGIG (reference sequence). J gave up 9 bases and V 5 bases, and 4 bases lay outside the gene matches. CDR3 nucleotides: TGTGCCTGGCAACAGGGGCTCACCATATATTTT. Encoded protein: CAWQQGLTIYF. The full variable domain, rest sourced from reference TRBV30 and TRBJ1-3, is SQTIHQWPATLVQPVGSPLSLECTVEGTSNPNLYWYRQAAGRGLQLLFYSVGIGQISSEVPQNLSASRPQDRQFILSSKKLLLSDSGFYLCAWQQGLTIYFGEGSWLTVV.

V is TRBV2 and J is TRBJ2-3, with TRBD2 identical over 15 bases. The CDR3 loop spans 18 amino acids. Trimming took 3 bases from V and 2 from J; bases not matched to a gene: 6. CDR1 and CDR2 (germline): SNHLY, FYNNEI. The CDR3 protein is CASSEKGLAGGATDTQYF. CDR3 bases: TGTGCCAGCAGTGAGAAGGGACTAGCGGGGGGCGCCACAGATACGCAGTATTTT.

This clone has a handful of counts. The chain couples TRBV19 to TRBJ2-1; D may be TRBD1 (5 bases). This CDR3 is 15 amino acids long. V was pared by 3 bases and J by 7 bases, with 16 bases between. Germline V CDR1 and CDR2: LNHDA, SQIVND (reference sequence). The CDR3 DNA follows: TGTGCCAGTAGTATCAAATGGGCAGGGTGGAATGAGCAGTTCTTC. Its translation is CASSIKWAGWNEQFF.

The J gene is TRBJ1-3, the V gene TRBV30; no firm D call. With 4 bases removed from V and 1 base from J, the gap between germline ends came to 11 bases. Germline loops: CDR1 GTSNPN, CDR2 SVGIG (reference sequence). This CDR3 is built from 14 residues. CDR3 sequence reads: CAWTDGSSGNTIYF. The CDR3 DNA sequence: TGTGCCTGGACTGATGGGAGTTCTGGAAACACCATATATTTT.

This clone has only one observation. This chain links TRBV7-3 with TRBJ2-3; 9 nucleotides line up with TRBD2. The CDR3 spans 13 residues. Germline V gene data show CDR1 as SGHTA and CDR2 as FQGTGA. The V and J ends lost 5 bases and 6 bases, in that order; junction bases with no gene match: 3. CDR3 bases: TGTGCCAGCAGCGGGACTAGCTTTGATACGCAGTATTTT. This gives the protein CASSGTSFDTQYF.

The chain links TRBV6-1 to TRBJ1-2, with D uncertain. From germline, CDR1 is MNHNS and CDR2 SASEGT. The CDR3 runs 12 residues. Between the trimmed V and J ends, which lost 1 base and 7 bases, there was a span of 7 bases. The CDR3 coding sequence is TGTGCCAGCAGTGAAGGTAGCTTTGGCTACACCTTC. Its protein product is CASSEGSFGYTF.

The chain recombines TRBV5-1 with TRBJ2-1; D call uncertain. The germline CDR1 and CDR2 sequences are SGHRS and YFSETQ. This CDR3 region has 15 residues. V was cut by 0 bases and J by 0 bases, with 7 bases left in between. As DNA, the CDR3 is TGCGCCAGCAGCTTGGAACCTAACTCCTACAATGAGCAGTTCTTC. It codes for CASSLEPNSYNEQFF.